This is a list of T cell receptor beta chains from one sample in a study of blood T cell repertoires in COVID-19. Clones were sequenced by immunoSEQ multiplex PCR, and TCRdb holds only the in-frame ones, with some missing. The sample carries under 400,000 clones, around 91% recorded once. The material sequenced was peripheral blood. These receptors originate from a man between 18 and 35 years old with active or convalescent COVID-19. The CDR3 runs from the conserved cysteine through the conserved F or W. The D gene is left open where the match is weak. A row's size may be missing; if present it is once, few, many or a size class.

J gene: TRBJ2-3
V gene: TRBV9
clone size: .
D gene: TRBD2
CDR3 DNA: TGTGCCAGCAGCCAAGCGGGGGCAGATACGCAGTATTTT
CDR3 protein: CASSQAGADTQYF

J gene: TRBJ2-7
V gene: TRBV28
clone size: .
D gene: TRBD1
CDR3 DNA: TGTGCCAGCAGCCCGGGACAGGGCCCCTACGAGCAGTACTTC
CDR3 protein: CASSPGQGPYEQYF

J gene: TRBJ1-3
V gene: TRBV7-2
clone size: .
D gene: TRBD1
CDR3 DNA: TGTGCCAGCAGCTCTGAGGACAGGGGTTTCTCAATATATTTT
CDR3 protein: CASSSEDRGFSIYF

J gene: TRBJ1-2
V gene: TRBV5-1
clone size: .
D gene: .
CDR3 DNA: TGCGCCAGCAGCTTGGGGAGGGACGCCTATGGCTACACCTTC
CDR3 protein: CASSLGRDAYGYTF

J gene: TRBJ2-7
V gene: TRBV2
clone size: .
D gene: .
CDR3 DNA: TGTGCCAGAGGAGGGAGCTCCTACGAGCAGTACTTC
CDR3 protein: CARGGSSYEQYF

J gene: TRBJ2-1
V gene: TRBV9
clone size: .
D gene: TRBD2
CDR3 DNA: TGTGCCAGCAGCGTAGGCGGGAGGGCCGGGGATGAGCAGTTCTTC
CDR3 protein: CASSVGGRAGDEQFF

J gene: TRBJ2-7
V gene: TRBV18
clone size: .
D gene: TRBD1
CDR3 DNA: TGTGCCAGCTCACCTGGACAGGGGCCCTACGAGCAGTACTTC
CDR3 protein: CASSPGQGPYEQYF

J gene: TRBJ1-4
V gene: TRBV4-1
clone size: few
D gene: .
CDR3 DNA: TGCGCCAGCAGCCAAGATCCAGGGCCCGAAAAACTGTTTTTT
CDR3 protein: CASSQDPGPEKLFF

J gene: TRBJ1-2
V gene: TRBV4-1
clone size: .
D gene: .
CDR3 DNA: TGCGCCAGCAGCCAGTTGGTTAGGTCAGGCGCGACTAACTATGGCTACACCTTC
CDR3 protein: CASSQLVRSGATNYGYTF

J gene: TRBJ2-1
V gene: TRBV11-2
clone size: .
D gene: TRBD1
CDR3 DNA: TGTGCCAGCAGCACCCTCGGGACAGGGGGCAATGAGCAGTTCTTC
CDR3 protein: CASSTLGTGGNEQFF

J gene: TRBJ2-7
V gene: TRBV11-2
clone size: once
D gene: TRBD2
CDR3 DNA: TGTGCCAGCAGCAGGACTAGCGGGGTAGAGGAGCAGTACTTC
CDR3 protein: CASSRTSGVEEQYF

J gene: TRBJ1-2
V gene: TRBV6-6
clone size: .
D gene: .
CDR3 DNA: TGTGCCACCGAGGGCAACTATGGCTACACCTTC
CDR3 protein: CATEGNYGYTF

J gene: TRBJ2-7
V gene: TRBV4-1
clone size: .
D gene: TRBD1
CDR3 DNA: TGCGCCAGCAGCCAAGCTGGACAGGGCAACTACGAGCAGTACTTC
CDR3 protein: CASSQAGQGNYEQYF

J gene: TRBJ2-7
V gene: TRBV28
clone size: .
D gene: .
CDR3 DNA: TGTGCCAGCAGTTACCAGGGAAGACACGAGCAGTACTTC
CDR3 protein: CASSYQGRHEQYF

J gene: TRBJ2-1
V gene: TRBV7-9
clone size: .
D gene: .
CDR3 DNA: TGTGCCAGCAGCTTAACCCAGGGGTTCAATGAGCAGTTCTTC
CDR3 protein: CASSLTQGFNEQFF

J gene: TRBJ2-2
V gene: TRBV11-3
clone size: .
D gene: .
CDR3 DNA: TGTGCCAGCAGCTTAGACCCCTCCGGGGAGCTGTTTTTT
CDR3 protein: CASSLDPSGELFF

J gene: TRBJ2-7
V gene: TRBV11-2
clone size: .
D gene: TRBD2
CDR3 DNA: TGTGCCAGCAGCTTAGAAGCGGGGGGAAACTACGAGCAGTACTTC
CDR3 protein: CASSLEAGGNYEQYF

J gene: TRBJ2-7
V gene: TRBV6-6
clone size: .
D gene: .
CDR3 DNA: TGTGCCAGCAGTTACTCAGGACAGACCTACGAGCAGTACTTC
CDR3 protein: CASSYSGQTYEQYF

J gene: TRBJ1-2
V gene: TRBV27
clone size: .
D gene: .
CDR3 DNA: TGTGCCAGCAGTGCATTTACAGGGTCGGGGTGCACCTTC
CDR3 protein: CASSAFTGSGCTF

J gene: TRBJ1-1
V gene: TRBV7-3
clone size: .
D gene: .
CDR3 DNA: TGTGCCAGCAGCTTAACGCCCGGGGGGACTGAAGCTTTCTTT
CDR3 protein: CASSLTPGGTEAFF

J gene: TRBJ2-1
V gene: TRBV27
clone size: .
D gene: TRBD2
CDR3 DNA: TGTGCCAGCAGGCAAACCGGGACTAGCGGAGGCGGGCAGTTCTTC
CDR3 protein: CASRQTGTSGGGQFF

J gene: TRBJ2-7
V gene: TRBV15
clone size: .
D gene: .
CDR3 DNA: TGTGCCACCAGCAGAGAGTTTACATCCTACGAGCAGTACTTC
CDR3 protein: CATSREFTSYEQYF

J gene: TRBJ1-5
V gene: TRBV6-5
clone size: .
D gene: TRBD1
CDR3 DNA: TGTGCCAGCACAGGGGGGAACAATCAGCCCCAGCATTTT
CDR3 protein: CASTGGNNQPQHF

J gene: TRBJ2-7
V gene: TRBV6-2/TRBV6-3
clone size: once
D gene: .
CDR3 DNA: TGTGCCAGCAGTCGGGACAACGAGCAGTACTTC
CDR3 protein: CASSRDNEQYF

J gene: TRBJ2-1
V gene: TRBV4-3
clone size: once
D gene: TRBD2
CDR3 DNA: TGCGCCAGCAGCCAAGATCCGAAGGGGCTAGCGGCCTACAATGAGCAGTTCTTC
CDR3 protein: CASSQDPKGLAAYNEQFF

J gene: TRBJ2-1
V gene: TRBV4-2
clone size: .
D gene: .
CDR3 DNA: TGTGCCAGCAGCCAGGGGGGGGGCAAGAGGGTCAATGAGCAGTTCTTC
CDR3 protein: CASSQGGGKRVNEQFF

J gene: TRBJ2-3
V gene: TRBV28
clone size: .
D gene: .
CDR3 DNA: TGTGCCAGCACCCAACTTAGGGGGGGCAAACTTAGAGATACGCAGTATTTT
CDR3 protein: CASTQLRGGKLRDTQYF

J gene: TRBJ1-5
V gene: TRBV28
clone size: once
D gene: .
CDR3 DNA: TGTGCCAGCAGTCCCCTAGGGGAAGCGATCCGACAGCCCCAGCATTTT
CDR3 protein: CASSPLGEAIRQPQHF

J gene: TRBJ1-2
V gene: TRBV4-1
clone size: once
D gene: .
CDR3 DNA: TGCGCCAGCAGCCAAGTGGATCTGGCGGGTGGCTACACCTTC
CDR3 protein: CASSQVDLAGGYTF

J gene: TRBJ1-3
V gene: TRBV29-1
clone size: .
D gene: .
CDR3 DNA: TGCAGCGCTAAACGACAGGACCCTGGAAACACCATATATTTT
CDR3 protein: CSAKRQDPGNTIYF

J gene: TRBJ2-2
V gene: TRBV2
clone size: .
D gene: TRBD1
CDR3 DNA: TGTGCCAGCAGGTATACAGGGGAGAGAGGCACCGGGGAGCTGTTTTTT
CDR3 protein: CASRYTGERGTGELFF

J gene: TRBJ2-5
V gene: TRBV7-6
clone size: once
D gene: TRBD2
CDR3 DNA: TGTGCCAGCAGCTTGGCCCTCGGGAGCGGGGGGTTAGAGACCCAGTACTTC
CDR3 protein: CASSLALGSGGLETQYF

J gene: TRBJ2-4
V gene: TRBV3-1/TRBV3-2
clone size: .
D gene: TRBD1
CDR3 DNA: TGTGCCAGCAGCCAGGCAGGACAGGGCGGCAATCGGAACATTCAGTACTTC
CDR3 protein: CASSQAGQGGNRNIQYF

J gene: TRBJ2-7
V gene: TRBV6-6
clone size: .
D gene: .
CDR3 DNA: TGTGCCAGCAGTTTACAGGGATCTGTGTACGAGCAGTACTTC
CDR3 protein: CASSLQGSVYEQYF

J gene: TRBJ1-6
V gene: TRBV6-5
clone size: .
D gene: TRBD1
CDR3 DNA: TGTGCCAGCAGTACAGGGGTAGATTCACCCCTCCACTTT
CDR3 protein: CASSTGVDSPLHF